This TCR beta chain emerged from a study of shared clonotypes between healthy human individuals. Findings of the study overall: The generation probabilities recorded for non-shared clonotypes fell below those of clonotypes shared by all four donors.

The CDR3 is made up of 15 amino acids. V lost 4 bases to trimming and J lost 4 bases, with 14 bases between them. Germline CDR1 and CDR2: SGHKS and YYEKEE (reference sequence). A note on this clone: Its antigen is not identified.

Here immunoSEQ multiplex PCR was the method, and the copy in TCRdb shows in-frame clones only, minus some. The sample carries roughly 1,500,000 clones, under 99% recorded once. This chain joins TRBV5-5 and TRBJ1-4, with D possibly TRBD1 on 6 matching bases. The clonotype was recovered from a young man in good health. The material sequenced was naive CD4+ T cells sorted from blood. Described subset: CD45RA+ positively selected. CDR3 bases: TGTGCCAGCAGCCGTTGGACAGCTAATAATGAAAAACTGTTTTTT. Translating it yields CASSRWTANNEKLFF.